This T cell receptor (beta chain) was sequenced in a study of PD-1 blockade in classical Hodgkin lymphoma. General study findings and limits: Significantly greater TCR diversity emerged by C4D1 in CD4+ cells but not CD8+ cells.

This table comes from immunoSEQ multiplex PCR, and its TCRdb copy is limited to in-frame clones, with some not included. The profile covers about 40,000 clones, with about 89% appearing a single time and approximately 9.1% taken by the ten largest. CDR3 length equals 13 residues. The V end lost 5 bases, the J end lost 2 bases, and 9 bases lay between the germline ends. CDR1 and CDR2 (germline): SGHTA, FQGTGA. Patients all relapsed after autologous stem cell transplantation, and there was variation in brentuximab vedotin exposure. Regarding this clone: Its antigen is still unknown.

Source: peripheral blood mononuclear cells (PBMCs), taken at baseline. This chain uses TRBV7-3 with TRBJ2-5, with D tentatively TRBD1 (7 bases). This sequence was found in a human donor with classical Hodgkin lymphoma. CDR3 sequence reads: CASSAGQQETQYF. The CDR3, as DNA: TGTGCCAGCAGCGCGGGACAGCAAGAGACCCAGTACTTC.